A selection of T cell receptor beta chains follows, all from one sample in a study of response to subunit inactivated influenza vaccine. In TCRdb, the RT-PCR reads were re-called with MiXCR into one record per CDR3 protein. The sample lists roughly 700,000 distinct CDR3 sequences, approximately 15% occurring once. Material: PBMCs from blood, obtained less than 15 days before vaccination. All receptors derive from a man aged 50 to 59 who received an inactivated influenza vaccine. Each CDR3 is given with its conserved first and last residue. D genes are given only for firm matches. Size tells how often a clone was seen (once, few, many) or the class of an expanded clone, and some rows leave it out.

CDR3 protein: CSVVGGDYGYTF
CDR3 DNA: TGCAGCGTTGTAGGGGGAGACTATGGCTACACCTTC
clone size: many
D gene: .
CDR3 length: 12
J gene: TRBJ1-2
V gene: TRBV29-1

CDR3 protein: CASSWTGATNEKLFF
CDR3 DNA: TGTGCCAGCAGTTGGACAGGGGCAACTAATGAAAAACTGTTTTTT
clone size: .
D gene: TRBD1
CDR3 length: 15
J gene: TRBJ1-4
V gene: TRBV12-3/TRBV12-4

CDR3 protein: CASGLATRAGAYNEQFF
CDR3 DNA: TGTGCTAGTGGTTTGGCCACTCGGGCAGGGGCCTACAATGAGCAGTTCTTC
clone size: few
D gene: .
CDR3 length: 17
J gene: TRBJ2-1
V gene: TRBV12-5

CDR3 protein: CASSQDGGAHEQFF
CDR3 DNA: TGTGCCAGCAGCCAAGATGGGGGGGCCCATGAGCAGTTCTTC
clone size: few
D gene: .
CDR3 length: 14
J gene: TRBJ2-1
V gene: TRBV4-2

CDR3 protein: CASSRTAAGESYYGYTF
CDR3 DNA: TGCGCCAGCAGCCGAACTGCCGCAGGGGAATCTTACTATGGCTACACCTTC
clone size: .
D gene: .
CDR3 length: 17
J gene: TRBJ1-2
V gene: TRBV4-3

CDR3 protein: CAISPGRADTQYF
CDR3 DNA: TGTGCCATCAGTCCGGGACGGGCAGATACGCAGTATTTT
clone size: few
D gene: .
CDR3 length: 13
J gene: TRBJ2-3
V gene: TRBV10-3

CDR3 protein: CASSGQGAYTGELFF
CDR3 DNA: TGTGCCAGCAGTGGACAGGGGGCTTACACCGGGGAGCTGTTTTTT
clone size: few
D gene: TRBD1
CDR3 length: 15
J gene: TRBJ2-2
V gene: TRBV9

CDR3 protein: CASRGNYRNEQFF
CDR3 DNA: TGTGCCAGCCGGGGGAATTATCGCAATGAGCAGTTCTTC
clone size: .
D gene: .
CDR3 length: 13
J gene: TRBJ2-1
V gene: TRBV6-1

CDR3 protein: CASSLESSGRETQYF
CDR3 DNA: TGTGCCAGCAGCTTAGAATCTTCAGGGCGGGAGACCCAGTACTTC
clone size: many
D gene: .
CDR3 length: 15
J gene: TRBJ2-5
V gene: TRBV7-2

CDR3 protein: CASSPSQGFWGQETQYF
CDR3 DNA: TGTGCCAGCTCACCGTCCCAGGGGTTTTGGGGCCAAGAGACCCAGTACTTC
clone size: many
D gene: .
CDR3 length: 17
J gene: TRBJ2-5
V gene: TRBV18

CDR3 protein: CASSPTGQGFGQPQHF
CDR3 DNA: TGTGCCAGCAGCCCGACCGGACAGGGATTTGGTCAGCCCCAGCATTTT
clone size: many
D gene: TRBD1
CDR3 length: 16
J gene: TRBJ1-5
V gene: TRBV12-3/TRBV12-4

CDR3 protein: CSASHGVISNQPQHF
CDR3 DNA: TGCAGTGCTAGCCACGGGGTTATCAGCAATCAGCCCCAGCATTTT
clone size: few
D gene: .
CDR3 length: 15
J gene: TRBJ1-5
V gene: TRBV20-1

CDR3 protein: CASSEKSSGNTIYF
CDR3 DNA: TGCGCCAGCAGTGAGAAGAGTTCTGGAAACACCATATATTTT
clone size: few
D gene: .
CDR3 length: 14
J gene: TRBJ1-3
V gene: TRBV10-2

CDR3 protein: CASSLVPGSGTDTQYF
CDR3 DNA: TGTGCCAGCAGTTTAGTTCCAGGCAGTGGGACAGATACGCAGTATTTT
clone size: .
D gene: .
CDR3 length: 16
J gene: TRBJ2-3
V gene: TRBV28

CDR3 protein: CSAKTGNAYNEQFF
CDR3 DNA: TGCAGTGCCAAGACAGGGAATGCCTACAATGAGCAGTTCTTC
clone size: many
D gene: TRBD1
CDR3 length: 14
J gene: TRBJ2-1
V gene: TRBV20-1

CDR3 protein: CASSRRVGTSGEGYQETQYF
CDR3 DNA: TGTGCCAGCAGTCGACGGGTCGGGACTAGCGGGGAAGGATACCAAGAGACCCAGTACTTC
clone size: few
D gene: TRBD2
CDR3 length: 20
J gene: TRBJ2-5
V gene: TRBV6-4

CDR3 protein: CASSEHRGLEQYF
CDR3 DNA: TGTGCCAGCAGTGAACACAGGGGCCTCGAGCAGTACTTC
clone size: .
D gene: TRBD1
CDR3 length: 13
J gene: TRBJ2-7
V gene: TRBV2

CDR3 protein: CASSLNLGGIKFF
CDR3 DNA: TGTGCCAGCAGCTTAAATCTGGGAGGGATCAAGTTCTTC
clone size: many
D gene: TRBD2
CDR3 length: 13
J gene: TRBJ2-1
V gene: TRBV7-3

CDR3 protein: CASSFSYSGELFF
CDR3 DNA: TGTGCCAGCAGCTTTTCCTACAGCGGGGAGCTGTTTTTT
clone size: few
D gene: .
CDR3 length: 13
J gene: TRBJ2-2
V gene: TRBV7-8

CDR3 protein: CASSLGGPSPLHF
CDR3 DNA: TGTGCCAGCAGCTTAGGTGGCCCCTCACCCCTCCACTTT
clone size: few
D gene: .
CDR3 length: 13
J gene: TRBJ1-6
V gene: TRBV7-2

CDR3 protein: CASSLERNYGYTF
CDR3 DNA: TGCGCCAGCAGCCTGGAGAGGAACTATGGCTACACCTTC
clone size: .
D gene: .
CDR3 length: 13
J gene: TRBJ1-2
V gene: TRBV5-1

CDR3 protein: CATSREAGMTYNEQFF
CDR3 DNA: TGTGCCACCAGCAGAGAGGCCGGAATGACTTACAATGAGCAGTTCTTC
clone size: few
D gene: .
CDR3 length: 16
J gene: TRBJ2-1
V gene: TRBV15

CDR3 protein: CASSHPLPDSQETQYF
CDR3 DNA: TGTGCCAGCAGCCATCCATTACCCGACAGTCAAGAGACCCAGTACTTC
clone size: few
D gene: .
CDR3 length: 16
J gene: TRBJ2-5
V gene: TRBV21-1

CDR3 protein: CASSFHRAEGEQYF
CDR3 DNA: TGTGCCAGCAGTTTTCACAGGGCCGAGGGGGAGCAGTACTTC
clone size: many
D gene: .
CDR3 length: 14
J gene: TRBJ2-7
V gene: TRBV28

CDR3 protein: CASSQYSGANVLTF
CDR3 DNA: TGTGCCAGCAGTCAGTACTCTGGGGCCAACGTCCTGACTTTC
clone size: .
D gene: .
CDR3 length: 14
J gene: TRBJ2-6
V gene: TRBV12-3/TRBV12-4

CDR3 protein: CASTKGTSVGHEQFF
CDR3 DNA: TGTGCCAGCACCAAGGGAACTAGCGTTGGGCATGAGCAGTTCTTC
clone size: .
D gene: TRBD2
CDR3 length: 15
J gene: TRBJ2-1
V gene: TRBV12-3/TRBV12-4

CDR3 protein: CSARERDGTKETQYF
CDR3 DNA: TGCAGTGCTAGAGAAAGGGACGGGACGAAAGAGACCCAGTACTTC
clone size: .
D gene: .
CDR3 length: 15
J gene: TRBJ2-5
V gene: TRBV20-1

CDR3 protein: CATSRFGQPSQETQYF
CDR3 DNA: TGTGCCACCAGCAGGTTCGGACAGCCGAGCCAAGAGACCCAGTACTTC
clone size: .
D gene: .
CDR3 length: 16
J gene: TRBJ2-5
V gene: TRBV15

CDR3 protein: CASSQDLGRGFGNTIYF
CDR3 DNA: TGTGCCAGCAGCCAAGATCTTGGCAGGGGGTTTGGAAACACCATATATTTT
clone size: few
D gene: TRBD1
CDR3 length: 17
J gene: TRBJ1-3
V gene: TRBV14

CDR3 protein: CASSVPTGGSYEQYF
CDR3 DNA: TGTGCCAGCAGTGTCCCGACAGGCGGATCATACGAGCAGTACTTC
clone size: .
D gene: .
CDR3 length: 15
J gene: TRBJ2-7
V gene: TRBV6-1

CDR3 protein: CASSANFQGLSDTQYF
CDR3 DNA: TGTGCCAGCAGCGCCAACTTTCAGGGATTGTCAGATACGCAGTATTTT
clone size: .
D gene: .
CDR3 length: 16
J gene: TRBJ2-3
V gene: TRBV9

CDR3 protein: CASMGEAKNIQYF
CDR3 DNA: TGCGCCAGCATGGGGGAGGCCAAAAACATTCAGTACTTC
clone size: .
D gene: .
CDR3 length: 13
J gene: TRBJ2-4
V gene: TRBV5-1

CDR3 protein: CASSQVDTSAYEQYF
CDR3 DNA: TGTGCCAGCAGCCAAGTCGACACATCCGCCTACGAGCAGTACTTC
clone size: many
D gene: .
CDR3 length: 15
J gene: TRBJ2-7
V gene: TRBV4-2

CDR3 protein: CSVPPLAGVRNEQFF
CDR3 DNA: TGCAGCGTCCCCCCCCTAGCGGGAGTTCGCAATGAGCAGTTCTTC
clone size: few
D gene: TRBD2
CDR3 length: 15
J gene: TRBJ2-1
V gene: TRBV29-1

CDR3 protein: CASSVALAGSGELFF
CDR3 DNA: TGTGCCAGCAGTGTGGCCCTAGCGGGGAGCGGGGAGCTGTTTTTT
clone size: .
D gene: TRBD2
CDR3 length: 15
J gene: TRBJ2-2
V gene: TRBV25-1

CDR3 protein: CASSPLRGDYNEQFF
CDR3 DNA: TGTGCCAGCAGTCCCCTCCGCGGGGACTACAATGAGCAGTTCTTC
clone size: .
D gene: .
CDR3 length: 15
J gene: TRBJ2-1
V gene: TRBV12-3/TRBV12-4

CDR3 protein: CASSPGVVDTEAFF
CDR3 DNA: TGTGCCAGCAGCCCGGGGGTGGTGGACACTGAAGCTTTCTTT
clone size: .
D gene: .
CDR3 length: 14
J gene: TRBJ1-1
V gene: TRBV4-2

CDR3 protein: CATLGGDEQFF
CDR3 DNA: TGTGCCACCCTTGGGGGGGATGAGCAGTTCTTC
clone size: .
D gene: TRBD2
CDR3 length: 11
J gene: TRBJ2-1
V gene: TRBV28

CDR3 protein: CASNLLGYTGELFF
CDR3 DNA: TGTGCCAGCAACCTCTTAGGGTACACCGGGGAGCTGTTTTTT
clone size: .
D gene: .
CDR3 length: 14
J gene: TRBJ2-2
V gene: TRBV7-9

CDR3 protein: CASRPGGNVFYEQYF
CDR3 DNA: TGTGCCAGCAGACCGGGGGGCAACGTGTTCTACGAGCAGTACTTC
clone size: .
D gene: .
CDR3 length: 15
J gene: TRBJ2-7
V gene: TRBV7-2

CDR3 protein: CASRPVERGGTGELFF
CDR3 DNA: TGTGCCAGCAGACCCGTGGAGCGGGGAGGAACCGGGGAGCTGTTTTTT
clone size: many
D gene: TRBD2
CDR3 length: 16
J gene: TRBJ2-2
V gene: TRBV28

CDR3 protein: CASSYPVEHAYEQYF
CDR3 DNA: TGTGCCAGCAGTTACCCGGTCGAACATGCGTACGAGCAGTACTTC
clone size: .
D gene: .
CDR3 length: 15
J gene: TRBJ2-7
V gene: TRBV6-5

CDR3 protein: CASSQVRRGSSYNEQFF
CDR3 DNA: TGTGCCAGCAGCCAAGTCAGGCGGGGGTCCTCCTACAATGAGCAGTTCTTC
clone size: .
D gene: TRBD2
CDR3 length: 17
J gene: TRBJ2-1
V gene: TRBV4-2

CDR3 protein: CASSLSGVSGNTIYF
CDR3 DNA: TGTGCCAGCAGCTTGTCTGGGGTGTCTGGAAACACCATATATTTT
clone size: .
D gene: .
CDR3 length: 15
J gene: TRBJ1-3
V gene: TRBV11-2

CDR3 protein: CASSLTLAGMSYNEQFF
CDR3 DNA: TGTGCCAGCAGCCTTACGCTAGCGGGGATGTCCTACAATGAGCAGTTCTTC
clone size: many
D gene: TRBD2
CDR3 length: 17
J gene: TRBJ2-1
V gene: TRBV28

CDR3 protein: CAIGGYTEAFF
CDR3 DNA: TGTGCCATAGGGGGGTACACTGAAGCTTTCTTT
clone size: .
D gene: .
CDR3 length: 11
J gene: TRBJ1-1
V gene: TRBV10-3

CDR3 protein: CASTEVSNTGELFF
CDR3 DNA: TGTGCCAGTACGGAGGTCTCGAACACCGGGGAGCTGTTTTTT
clone size: few
D gene: .
CDR3 length: 14
J gene: TRBJ2-2
V gene: TRBV19

CDR3 protein: CASSFGQGHGTGELFF
CDR3 DNA: TGCGCCAGCAGCTTTGGTCAGGGACATGGAACCGGGGAGCTGTTTTTT
clone size: .
D gene: .
CDR3 length: 16
J gene: TRBJ2-2
V gene: TRBV5-1

CDR3 protein: CASSFLGGGNQPQHF
CDR3 DNA: TGTGCCAGCAGTTTTTTAGGTGGGGGCAATCAGCCCCAGCATTTT
clone size: few
D gene: .
CDR3 length: 15
J gene: TRBJ1-5
V gene: TRBV12-3/TRBV12-4

CDR3 protein: CSARLTSGRPETQYF
CDR3 DNA: TGCAGTGCTAGATTGACTAGCGGGAGACCAGAGACCCAGTACTTC
clone size: .
D gene: TRBD2
CDR3 length: 15
J gene: TRBJ2-5
V gene: TRBV20-1

CDR3 protein: CASGVSAGGKETQYF
CDR3 DNA: TGTGCCAGCGGAGTATCAGCGGGGGGGAAAGAGACCCAGTACTTC
clone size: many
D gene: TRBD2
CDR3 length: 15
J gene: TRBJ2-5
V gene: TRBV28

CDR3 protein: CASSPDTRGGYTF
CDR3 DNA: TGTGCCAGCAGCCCCGACACCCGTGGGGGCTACACCTTC
clone size: .
D gene: .
CDR3 length: 13
J gene: TRBJ1-2
V gene: TRBV7-6

CDR3 protein: CSVEGGLAGAGMGETQYF
CDR3 DNA: TGCAGCGTTGAAGGGGGACTAGCGGGAGCCGGGATGGGAGAGACCCAGTACTTC
clone size: .
D gene: TRBD2
CDR3 length: 18
J gene: TRBJ2-5
V gene: TRBV29-1

CDR3 protein: CASSLFGGFGGRSIEQYF
CDR3 DNA: TGTGCCAGCAGTTTATTCGGGGGGTTCGGCGGGAGGTCCATCGAGCAGTACTTC
clone size: .
D gene: TRBD2
CDR3 length: 18
J gene: TRBJ2-7
V gene: TRBV28